The 19 T cell receptor beta chains below all came from one sample that was sequenced in a study of regulatory T cells in long-lasting Graves disease. Described time point: persistent/refractory GD, antithyroid drugs over 5 years with positive TRAb. RNA isolated from PBMCs was used to make the TCR library. Researchers made TCR beta libraries by using iRepertoire HTBI primers and running Arm-PCR on CDR3 regions. TCRdb recomputed calls from the multiplex PCR reads with MiXCR, one row per CDR3 protein. The sample holds about 400,000 distinct CDR3 sequences, 20% seen once. This specimen was peripheral blood mononuclear cells (PBMCs), taken when the disease was refractory, from a patient treated with antithyroid drugs. Receptors originate from a female donor with Graves disease.

This clonotype occurred a few times. The chain employs TRBV25-1 and TRBJ1-2; no reliable D call. Germline CDR1 MGHDK, CDR2 SYGVNS. The CDR3 runs to 13 residues. V lost 7 bases and J lost 8, with 17 bases in between. The CDR3 sequence is CASTLGSSWGYTF. DNA of the CDR3: TGTGCCAGCACCCTAGGGAGTTCGTGGGGCTACACCTTC.

About this clonotype: Just one base apart from a much larger clone, this may be a read error. The chain combines TRBV27 with TRBJ1-5; 8 bases match TRBD1. The ends lost 6 bases at V and 2 bases at J; junction bases unmatched: 15. The CDR3 runs 18 residues. Germline CDR1 is MNHEY and CDR2 is SMNVEV (reference sequence). DNA of the CDR3: TGTGCCAGCAGCTTAAGGGCTAGACAGGGGAATGGCAATCAGCCCCAGCATTTT. Protein: CASSLRARQGNGNQPQHF.

This clonotype has a handful of counts. The chain has TRBV20-1 and TRBJ1-2, with no clear D. CDR1 and CDR2 (germline): DFQATT, SNEGSKA (reference sequence). Trimming stripped 3 bases from V and 0 bases from J, with 14 bases between. The CDR3 has 15 residues. This CDR3 reads CSASDSQRSNYGYTF. CDR3 nucleotide sequence: TGCAGTGCTAGTGACTCACAGCGCTCTAACTATGGCTACACCTTC.

This clonotype was observed a handful of times. CDR3 sequence (DNA): TGTGCCAGCTCACCATTGGGATTGGGTGAAAAACTGTTTTTT. It specifies CASSPLGLGEKLFF. The chain combines TRBV18 with TRBJ1-4; D gene ambiguous. The CDR3 totals 14 residues. Germline assignment: CDR1 KGHSH and CDR2 LQKENI. The V and J ends lost 2 bases and 7 bases respectively, with 11 bases between them.

The chain joins TRBV6-2 or TRBV6-3 to TRBJ2-7, with no clear D. The germline CDR1 and CDR2 sequences are MNHEY and SVGEGT. This CDR3 comprises 13 residues. V lost 6 bases and J lost 5, with 14 bases in between. CDR3 nucleotides: TGTGCCAGCAGCCCCAGGCCGGCCCACGAGCAGTACTTC. It specifies CASSPRPAHEQYF.

In this sample, this clonotype turned up many times. The chain links TRBV20-1 to TRBJ1-1, with 7 bases identical to TRBD1. With 1 base clipped from V and 4 bases from J, the junction kept 9 bases outside the gene matches. CDR3 size: 15 residues. Germline lookup yields CDR1 DFQATT and CDR2 SNEGSKA (reference sequence). CDR3: CSARGQGRGVTEAFF. CDR3 DNA sequence: TGCAGTGCTAGAGGACAGGGTCGGGGAGTCACTGAAGCTTTCTTT.

This chain connects TRBV28 to TRBJ1-6; the D is unclear. Looked up from germline, CDR1 is MDHEN and CDR2 is SYDVKM. This CDR3 region has 15 residues. Trimming took 5 bases from V and 7 from J, leaving 15 bases between them. The CDR3 region has the DNA TGTGCCAGCAGTGCCGGGCGCCATAGGAATTCACCCCTCCACTTT. Its protein product is CASSAGRHRNSPLHF.

This clonotype showed up just a few times. This rearrangement joins TRBV27 to TRBJ2-2; possible D gene TRBD2, 5 bases. The V end was cut by 5 bases, the J end by 6 bases, with 13 bases between. In germline, CDR1 is MNHEY, CDR2 SMNVEV (reference sequence). The CDR3 length is 14 residues. The CDR3 region is CASSRVTGAGELFF. The CDR3 bases are TGTGCCAGCAGTCGCGTGACCGGGGCCGGGGAGCTGTTTTTT.

This clonotype has more than one count but fewer than ten. The chain combines TRBV29-1 with TRBJ1-1; TRBD1 aligns across 8 bases. V dropped 4 bases and J dropped 1; count of bases not matched to a gene: 5. Germline V gene sequence: CDR1 SQVTM, CDR2 ANQGSEA. This CDR3 region has 14 residues. The CDR3 coding sequence is TGCAGCGTTGCTTCCGGGACAGGGAACACTGAAGCTTTCTTT. Its protein is CSVASGTGNTEAFF.

Many counts were recorded for this clonotype. This sequence joins TRBV20-1 and TRBJ1-4, with a weak D call TRBD1 (6 bases). CDR1 and CDR2 from the germline V gene are DFQATT and SNEGSKA (reference sequence). The CDR3 is made up of 16 amino acids. V was shortened by 3 bases and J by 8 bases, with 22 bases between the two germline ends. The CDR3, as DNA: TGCAGTGCTAGGGGAGAACCCAGGGGAGGGTACGAAAAACTGTTTTTT. Translation gives CSARGEPRGGYEKLFF.

This clonotype was counted at least ten times. The rearrangement uses TRBV6-1 and TRBJ1-2; 9 nucleotides agree with TRBD1. In germline, CDR1 is MNHNS, CDR2 SASEGT. With 6 bases clipped from V and 5 bases from J, the junction kept 16 bases outside the gene matches. The CDR3 has 17 amino acids. The CDR3 is CASRASGQGNRPYGYTF. CDR3 sequence (DNA): TGTGCCAGCAGAGCCTCGGGACAGGGTAACCGACCTTATGGCTACACCTTC.

This clonotype was seen a handful of times. A much larger clonotype is one base distant, so this may be a read error. The rearrangement joins TRBV28 to TRBJ1-1; no firm D call. Trimming took 3 bases from V and 4 from J, leaving 12 bases between them. The CDR3 covers 14 residues. Per the germline V gene, CDR1 is MDHEN and CDR2 is SYDVKM. CDR3 sequence reads: CASSFYEELTEAFF. The CDR3 DNA is TGTGCCAGCAGTTTCTACGAGGAACTCACTGAAGCTTTCTTT.

The rearrangement joins TRBV2 to TRBJ2-2; TRBD2 matches 10 bases. The CDR3 runs to 15 residues. Germline CDR1 reads SNHLY; CDR2 reads FYNNEI. With V trimmed by 5 bases and J by 7 bases, 7 bases remained unmatched. Here the CDR3 DNA reads TGTGCCAGCAGTAAGAGCGGGAGGGCCAGCGGGGAGCTGTTTTTT. This sequence encodes CASSKSGRASGELFF.

This clonotype was seen at least ten times. The J gene is TRBJ2-7, the V gene TRBV11-1, with 7 positions matching TRBD2. This CDR3 region has 17 residues. Germline V gene data show CDR1 as SGHAT and CDR2 as FQDESV (reference sequence). V was clipped by 5 bases and J by 4 bases; unmatched bases: 17. The DNA for the CDR3 is TGTGCCAGCAGCCCCTTCGGGGAGAGGCTAGCGGCTTACGAGCAGTACTTC. This gives the protein CASSPFGERLAAYEQYF.

About this clonotype: One end of the junction is discordant with germline, which a read error may explain. V and J are TRBV2 and TRBJ1-2, with D maybe TRBD1 (6 bases). Germline V gene data show CDR1 as SNHLY and CDR2 as FYNNEI. The CDR3 spans 11 residues. CDR3 DNA: TGTGCCAGCAGTTACAGGGATGGCCACACCTTC. It codes for CASSYRDGHTF.

This clonotype was recorded at least ten times. The rearrangement joins TRBV29-1 to TRBJ2-5, with TRBD2 as a possible D gene (5 bases). Germline CDR1 SQVTM, CDR2 ANQGSEA. Deletions cut 1 base from V and 4 bases from J, with 16 bases between. The CDR3 runs 15 residues. The CDR3 spells CSVEGLSTRAETQYF. In nucleotides, the CDR3 is TGCAGCGTTGAAGGGCTTAGTACTAGGGCAGAGACCCAGTACTTC.

This clonotype occurred a few times. V is TRBV6-9 and J is TRBJ2-5, with D possibly called TRBD1 or TRBD2 (6 bases each). V lost 3 bases to trimming and J lost 12 bases, with 20 bases between them. Germline-derived CDR1 and CDR2 are MNHGY and SVAAGI. CDR3 size: 14 residues. CDR3 sequence reads: CASSYRDGGAGEYF. The CDR3 DNA reads as TGTGCCAGCAGTTACCGGGACGGAGGGGCAGGGGAGTACTTC.

This clonotype was found a few times. The genes are TRBV5-4 and TRBJ1-6; D possibly corresponds to TRBD1 (5 bases). The germline V and J ends were trimmed by 5 bases and 5 bases, with 17 bases remaining between them. The CDR3 totals 16 residues. Per the germline V gene, CDR1 is SGHNT and CDR2 is YYREEE (reference sequence). The CDR3 coding sequence is TGTGCCAGCAGATTCGGGGGAGAGGGGAATAATTCACCCCTCCACTTT. This sequence encodes CASRFGGEGNNSPLHF.

This sequence joins TRBV18 and TRBJ1-4; no clear D. CDR1 KGHSH and CDR2 LQKENI come from the germline V gene. The CDR3 sequence is 13 residues long. Trimming left V 0 bases short and J 7 bases short, with 6 bases between. CDR3 loop: CASSPPLAEKLFF. The CDR3 DNA sequence: TGTGCCAGCTCACCACCACTCGCTGAAAAACTGTTTTTT.